The 13 T cell receptor beta chains below were found in one sample sequenced in a study of shared clonotypes between healthy human individuals. Method: immunoSEQ multiplex PCR; TCRdb's copy keeps in-frame clones and lacks some. The sample holds about 2.2 million clones, roughly 95% seen once. Selected positively for CCR7 and CD45RO-negative, naive CD8 cells excluded terminally differentiated effector memory CD45RA+ cells. The sequencing sample was made of naive CD8+ T cells from PBMCs. Every receptor here comes from a young man in good health. Some clones in this sample may be carry-over from other donors' samples.

In its sample, this clone was seen once. The chain has TRBV27 and TRBJ2-6; D is unclear. CDR1 and CDR2 from the germline V gene are MNHEY and SMNVEV (reference sequence). Trimming pared 8 bases from V and 4 bases from J, leaving 9 bases between. CDR3 length equals 13 residues. CDR3 in amino acids: CASCVTGANVLTF. As DNA, the CDR3 is TGTGCCAGCTGCGTCACCGGGGCCAACGTCCTGACTTTC.

The gene calls are TRBV9 and TRBJ2-1; D is possibly TRBD2 (7 bases). Trimming took 3 bases from V and 8 from J, leaving 21 bases between them. The CDR3 extends over 16 amino acids. Germline V gives CDR1 SGDLS, CDR2 YYNGEE. The DNA for the CDR3 is TGTGCCAGCAGCGGAGCCCCCGGGGGGCCGGGCTATGAGCAGTTCTTC. This sequence encodes CASSGAPGGPGYEQFF.

This chain connects TRBV5-6 to TRBJ2-2; D unclear. V was clipped by 1 base and J by 8 bases, with 9 bases between them. This CDR3 spans 13 amino acids. The germline V gene has CDR1 SGHDT and CDR2 YYEEEE. CDR3 protein: CASSLRVLGELFF. In DNA form, the CDR3 reads TGTGCCAGCAGCTTGCGAGTATTGGGGGAGCTGTTTTTT.

The chain uses TRBV29-1 and TRBJ2-1; 10 bases map to TRBD2. Germline values: CDR1 SQVTM, CDR2 ANQGSEA. Germline trimming cut 6 bases from V and 7 bases from J; bases unmatched to any gene: 9. This CDR3 comprises 14 residues. The CDR3 loop is CSVGAASGSNEQFF. The CDR3 DNA reads as TGCAGCGTCGGAGCGGCTAGCGGGAGTAATGAGCAGTTCTTC.

The chain links TRBV5-6 to TRBJ2-5; 7 nucleotides align to TRBD1. The CDR3 totals 16 residues. Germline CDR1 is SGHDT and CDR2 is YYEEEE. V shed 3 bases and J 4 bases; nucleotides not matched to a gene: 12. Here the CDR3 DNA reads TGTGCCAGCAGCTCCACTTGGGCAGGGGGTTTAGAGACCCAGTACTTC. Protein: CASSSTWAGGLETQYF.

The chain is built from TRBV7-8 and TRBJ2-1; 7 bases are a match to TRBD2. With 5 bases clipped from V and 9 bases from J, the junction kept 10 bases outside the gene matches. CDR1 and CDR2 from the germline V gene are SGHVS and FQNEAQ. The CDR3 length is 14 residues. The CDR3 DNA sequence: TGTGCCAGCAGCCCTGGGACTAATTGGGGTGAGCAGTTCTTC. Protein: CASSPGTNWGEQFF.

V usage is TRBV7-3 and J usage is TRBJ2-1; the match to TRBD2 covers 7 bases. The CDR3 is made up of 13 amino acids. Germline CDR1 SGHTA, CDR2 FQGTGA. The V gene end was trimmed by 3 bases and the J gene end by 9 bases; junction bases not matched to a gene: 5. CDR3 protein: CASSFAGEGEQFF. For the CDR3, the DNA is TGTGCCAGCAGCTTCGCGGGAGAGGGTGAGCAGTTCTTC.

J is TRBJ2-5 and V is TRBV6-1; a weak D match, TRBD2 (6 bases). The V end lost 6 bases, the J end lost 5 bases, and 16 bases lay between the germline ends. CDR1 and CDR2 from the germline V gene are MNHNS and SASEGT. This CDR3 is 14 amino acids long. CDR3 nucleotide sequence: TGTGCCAGCAGGCCCTCGGGAGTACTGGAGACCCAGTACTTC. It translates to CASRPSGVLETQYF.

V usage is TRBV29-1 and J usage is TRBJ2-5; no reliable D call. The J call is uncertain, as TRBJ2-7 better fits the DNA end. The CDR3 length is 13 residues. The germline V gene has CDR1 SQVTM and CDR2 ANQGSEA. The CDR3, as DNA: TGCAGCGTTGAAGGCAGGAACTCCTACGAGCAGTACTTC. It is translated as CSVEGRNSYEQYF.

CDR3 amino acids: CASSPRQGRVVEKLFF. For the CDR3, the DNA is TGTGCCAGCAGCCCCAGACAGGGGCGGGTGGTTGAAAAACTGTTTTTT. The V call is TRBV7-9, the J call TRBJ1-4; TRBD1 aligns across 8 bases. The germline gives CDR1 SEHNR, CDR2 FQNEAQ (reference sequence). The CDR3 has 16 amino acids. V was pared by 5 bases and J by 7 bases, with 12 bases of the junction left unmatched. Full variable domain (rest looked up from reference TRBV7-9 and TRBJ1-4): DTGVSQNPRHKITKRGQNVTFRCDPISEHNRLYWYRQTLGQGPEFLTYFQNEAQLEKSRLLSDRFSAERPKGSFSTLEIQRTEQGDSAMYLCASSPRQGRVVEKLFFGSGTQLSVL.

This chain joins TRBV7-2 and TRBJ2-7; 11 bases are shared with TRBD2. V gave up 1 base and J gave up 0 bases; unmatched junction bases: 5. The CDR3 spans 17 residues. Germline values: CDR1 SGHTA, CDR2 FQGNSA. The CDR3 DNA is TGTGCCAGCAGCTTAGAACTAGCGGGAGACATCTCCTACGAGCAGTACTTC. Its protein product is CASSLELAGDISYEQYF. The full variable domain, completed using reference TRBV7-2 and TRBJ2-7, is GAGVSQSPSNKVTEKGKDVELRCDPISGHTALYWYRQSLGQGLEFLIYFQGNSAPDKSGLPSDRFSAERTGGSVSTLTIQRTQQEDSAVYLCASSLELAGDISYEQYFGPGTRLTVT.

This sequence joins TRBV5-4 and TRBJ2-1; 9 nucleotides line up with TRBD2. Germline V gene lookup returns CDR1 SGHNT and CDR2 YYREEE (reference sequence). V trimming: 1 base; J trimming: 10 bases; junction bases outside the gene matches: 12. The CDR3 is 16 residues long. The CDR3 bases are TGTGCCAGCAGCTTGTCCGTCGTTGCTAGCGGGAACGAGCAGTTCTTC. It translates to CASSLSVVASGNEQFF.

The rearrangement links TRBV7-9 to TRBJ2-1; TRBD1 or TRBD2 may be the D gene (6 bases each). Deletions cut 7 bases from V and 7 bases from J, with 11 bases between. Germline CDR1 reads SEHNR; CDR2 reads FQNEAQ (reference sequence). This CDR3 has 12 residues. The CDR3 DNA reads as TGTGCCAGCACCCGAGGGGGGAATGAGCAGTTCTTC. Translated: CASTRGGNEQFF. Complete variable domain (other parts from reference TRBV7-9 and TRBJ2-1): DTGVSQNPRHKITKRGQNVTFRCDPISEHNRLYWYRQTLGQGPEFLTYFQNEAQLEKSRLLSDRFSAERPKGSFSTLEIQRTEQGDSAMYLCASTRGGNEQFFGPGTRLTVL.